These 27 T cell receptor beta chains were sequenced from one sample in a study of OX40 agonist ivuxolimab in advanced cancers. The table came from immunoSEQ multiplex PCR; TCRdb's copy has only in-frame clones and leaves some out. The data contain approximately 68,000 clones, roughly 80% of them singletons. The material sequenced was CD4+ or CD8+ T cells sorted from blood, taken in a trial of the OX40 agonist ivuxolimab. These receptors were collected from an adult with an advanced solid tumor such as melanoma, head and neck, liver or kidney cancer.

This chain connects TRBV28 to TRBJ1-1; tentatively, D is TRBD1 (6 bases). V lost 1 base, J lost 2 bases, and 8 bases lay in between. The CDR3 length is 14 residues. Germline CDR1 is MDHEN and CDR2 is SYDVKM. CDR3 in amino acids: CASSLSGVNTEAFF. The CDR3 DNA reads as TGTGCCAGCAGTTTATCAGGGGTAAACACTGAAGCTTTCTTT.

The CDR3 protein is CSATTTGELFF. CDR3 in DNA: TGCAGCGCCACAACCACCGGGGAGCTGTTTTTT. The chain links TRBV29-1 to TRBJ2-2; no firm D call. The CDR3 totals 11 residues. V shed 7 bases and J shed 4 bases, with 7 bases lying between them. Per the germline V gene, CDR1 is SQVTM and CDR2 is ANQGSEA.

This clone came up once. This chain uses TRBV5-4 with TRBJ1-4; 7 bases match TRBD1. CDR1 SGHNT and CDR2 YYREEE come from the germline V gene (reference sequence). The CDR3 runs to 14 residues. J lost 3 bases, V lost 3 bases, and 2 bases had no gene match. The CDR3 sequence: CASSSGTANEKLFF. In DNA, the CDR3 is TGTGCCAGCAGCTCCGGGACAGCTAATGAAAAACTGTTTTTT.

This rearrangement joins TRBV19 to TRBJ2-5; 7 bases fit TRBD2. V dropped 7 bases and J dropped 1; count of bases not matched to a gene: 9. Germline V gives CDR1 LNHDA, CDR2 SQIVND (reference sequence). The CDR3 is 15 amino acids. CDR3 in amino acids: CASTGSGELQETQYF. The CDR3, as DNA: TGTGCCAGTACGGGAAGCGGGGAGCTCCAAGAGACCCAGTACTTC. Full variable domain (rest looked up from reference TRBV19 and TRBJ2-5): DGGITQSPKYLFRKEGQNVTLSCEQNLNHDAMYWYRQDPGQGLRLIYYSQIVNDFQKGDIAEGYSVSREKKESFPLTVTSAQKNPTAFYLCASTGSGELQETQYFGPGTRLLVL.

The V call is TRBV28, the J call TRBJ1-4; possible D gene TRBD1, 5 bases. The CDR3 contains 14 residues. CDR1 and CDR2 (germline): MDHEN, SYDVKM. V lost 4 bases, J lost 2 bases, and 8 bases lay in between. CDR3 in amino acids: CASSSGFTNEKLFF. The CDR3 DNA reads TGTGCCAGCAGTTCAGGGTTCACTAATGAAAAACTGTTTTTT.

The V call is TRBV6-6, the J call TRBJ2-3; 8 bases align to TRBD2. The CDR3 covers 16 residues. V gave up 7 bases and J gave up 2 bases; unmatched junction bases: 11. Germline-derived CDR1 and CDR2 are MNHNY and SVGAGI (reference sequence). CDR3 region: CASNIPGTRDTDTQYF. The CDR3 bases are TGTGCCAGCAACATCCCCGGGACTAGGGACACAGATACGCAGTATTTT.

The V and J genes are TRBV29-1 and TRBJ2-5, with TRBD1 matching over 7 bases. Germline V gene data show CDR1 as SQVTM and CDR2 as ANQGSEA. The CDR3 covers 13 residues. Unmatched junction bases numbered 6, after V lost 4 bases and J lost 4 bases. The CDR3 bases are TGCAGCGTTGGGCTGGGACAGAGAGAGACCCAGTACTTC. Translation: CSVGLGQRETQYF.

The CDR3 DNA is TGCGCCAGCAGCACCGGACAGAACTTAAACACCGGGGAGCTGTTTTTT. Encoded protein: CASSTGQNLNTGELFF. The chain employs TRBV5-1 and TRBJ2-2; D may be TRBD1 (6 bases). This CDR3 is built from 16 residues. The germline gives CDR1 SGHRS, CDR2 YFSETQ. V was trimmed by 4 bases and J by 2 bases, leaving 15 bases between them. Based on the CDR3 plus reference TRBV5-1 and TRBJ2-2, the full variable domain is KAGVTQTPRYLIKTRGQQVTLSCSPISGHRSVSWYQQTPGQGLQFLFEYFSETQRNKGNFPGRFSGRQFSNSRSEMNVSTLELGDSALYLCASSTGQNLNTGELFFGEGSRLTVL.

The chain carries TRBV5-4 and TRBJ2-1; 10 nucleotides agree with TRBD2. Germline assignment: CDR1 SGHNT and CDR2 YYREEE (reference sequence). The CDR3 spans 16 residues. With V trimmed by 1 base and J by 2 bases, 3 bases remained unmatched. CDR3 loop: CASSLSGGAAYNEQFF. The CDR3 region has the DNA TGTGCCAGCAGCTTGAGCGGGGGGGCCGCCTACAATGAGCAGTTCTTC.

This rearrangement joins TRBV14 to TRBJ1-2; D call uncertain. The V and J ends lost 0 bases and 8 bases respectively, with 16 bases between them. The germline gives CDR1 SGHDN, CDR2 FVKESK. CDR3 size: 15 residues. This CDR3 is CASSQDIGRRPGYTF. The CDR3 DNA reads TGTGCCAGCAGCCAAGATATTGGGCGACGGCCCGGCTACACCTTC.

The V gene is TRBV7-1, the J gene TRBJ2-7; 10 positions agree with TRBD2. TRBV7-1 is annotated as an ORF whose role is uncertain. V lost 4 bases and J lost 4; bases outside the gene matches: 4. The CDR3 runs to 14 residues. CDR3 in DNA: TGTGCCAGCAGCTACCGGACTAGCGGTTACGAGCAGTACTTC. Its protein product is CASSYRTSGYEQYF.

V is TRBV5-4 and J is TRBJ2-7; 7 positions match TRBD1. CDR3 length: 15 amino acids. Germline values: CDR1 SGHNT, CDR2 YYREEE (reference sequence). The junction had 9 bases not matched to a gene; V was cut back by 4 bases and J by 2 bases. In DNA, the CDR3 is TGTGCCAGCAGCCAAGACAGGGAGATAACCTACGAGCAGTACTTC. Its translation: CASSQDREITYEQYF.

This chain uses TRBV6-5 with TRBJ1-3; D might be TRBD1 (6 bases). The V gene's germline CDR1 is MNHEY and CDR2 SVGAGI. The CDR3 loop spans 15 amino acids. The ends were cut back, 2 bases at V and 2 bases at J, with 10 bases in the middle. In DNA, the CDR3 is TGTGCCAGCAGTTACCAGGGGCAAACTGGAAACACCATATATTTT. Its translation: CASSYQGQTGNTIYF.

The rearrangement links TRBV12-1 to TRBJ2-2. TRBV12-1 is annotated as a pseudogene. The CDR3 is made up of 17 amino acids. The CDR3 region has the DNA TGTGCCAGCAGCTTTCGACTGGGGGGCGCACACACCGGGGAGCTGTTTTTT. It specifies CASSFRLGGAHTGELFF.

This chain links TRBV2 with TRBJ2-7; 8 bases agree with TRBD2. This CDR3 is 11 amino acids long. The germline CDR1 and CDR2 sequences are SNHLY and FYNNEI. V was clipped by 6 bases and J by 6 bases; unmatched bases: 1. The CDR3 is CASRTSAEQYF. CDR3 DNA: TGTGCCAGCAGGACTAGCGCCGAGCAGTACTTC. Combining the CDR3 with reference TRBV2 and TRBJ2-7 gives the whole variable domain EPEVTQTPSHQVTQMGQEVILRCVPISNHLYFYWYRQILGQKVEFLVSFYNNEISEKSEIFDDQFSVERPDGSNFTLKIRSTKLEDSAMYFCASRTSAEQYFGPGTRLTVT.

The rearrangement uses TRBV10-1 and TRBJ2-2; TRBD2 might be the D (5 bases). The CDR3 is 15 amino acids. Trimming removed 5 bases from V and 1 base from J, with 11 bases in between. Germline values: CDR1 WNHNN, CDR2 SYGVQD (reference sequence). DNA of the CDR3: TGCGCCAGCAGTTCTAGCCGGGGGAACACCGGGGAGCTGTTTTTT. This sequence encodes CASSSSRGNTGELFF.

V usage is TRBV7-2 and J usage is TRBJ1-1; 7 bases are a match to TRBD1. This CDR3 has 16 residues. V trimming: 5 bases; J trimming: 3 bases; junction bases outside the gene matches: 12. Germline-derived CDR1 and CDR2 are SGHTA and FQGNSA. Here the CDR3 reads CASSPTTPGQYTEAFF. CDR3 nucleotide sequence: TGTGCCAGCAGCCCAACTACACCGGGACAGTACACTGAAGCTTTCTTT.

CDR3: CASSPDRGANEKLFF. The CDR3, as DNA: TGCGCCAGCAGCCCCGATCGGGGGGCGAATGAAAAACTGTTTTTT. J is TRBJ1-4 and V is TRBV5-1; a weak D match, TRBD1 (6 bases). CDR3 size: 15 residues. In germline, CDR1 is SGHRS, CDR2 YFSETQ. V lost 4 bases and J lost 5, with 15 bases in between.

The rearrangement uses TRBV19 and TRBJ1-5; D might be TRBD1 (5 bases). The V and J ends lost 4 bases and 0 bases respectively, with 13 bases between them. Germline loops: CDR1 LNHDA, CDR2 SQIVND (reference sequence). The CDR3 consists of 16 residues. CDR3 in amino acids: CASSKTPGGSNQPQHF. DNA for the CDR3: TGTGCCAGTAGTAAGACCCCGGGGGGTAGCAATCAGCCCCAGCATTTT.

This clone was seen more than once but under ten times. The gene calls are TRBV14 and TRBJ2-3; TRBD2 is a possible D gene (6 bases). Germline CDR1 SGHDN, CDR2 FVKESK. The CDR3 length is 12 residues. Trimming shortened V by 4 bases and J by 7 bases, and 9 bases separated the two germline ends. CDR3 nucleotide sequence: TGTGCCAGCAGCCGGGACTCCTATACGCAGTATTTT. Protein product: CASSRDSYTQYF. Filled out from reference TRBV14 and TRBJ2-3, the complete variable domain reads EAGVTQFPSHSVIEKGQTVTLRCDPISGHDNLYWYRRVMGKEIKFLLHFVKESKQDESGMPNNRFLAERTGGTYSTLKVQPAELEDSGVYFCASSRDSYTQYFGPGTRLTVL.

The chain couples TRBV7-2 to TRBJ2-7; the match to TRBD2 covers 8 bases. The CDR3 has 16 residues. Germline loops: CDR1 SGHTA, CDR2 FQGNSA. After removal of 1 base from V and 0 bases from J, the junction contained 5 bases not matched to a gene. The CDR3 DNA reads as TGTGCCAGCAGCTTAGACCCACTAGCGGCCTCCTACGAGCAGTACTTC. Translated, it gives CASSLDPLAASYEQYF.

This sequence joins TRBV20-1 and TRBJ1-1, with D uncertain. The germline CDR1 and CDR2 sequences are DFQATT and SNEGSKA (reference sequence). V was shortened by 6 bases and J by 4 bases, with 9 bases between the two germline ends. This CDR3 contains 11 residues. CDR3 sequence reads: CSADAGTEAFF. The CDR3, as DNA: TGCAGTGCCGACGCGGGCACTGAAGCTTTCTTT.

This clone came up a few times. V and J are TRBV2 and TRBJ1-1, with TRBD1 as a possible D gene (5 bases). The CDR3 is 14 amino acids. CDR1 is SNHLY and CDR2 is FYNNEI in the germline V gene. V dropped 7 bases and J dropped 4 bases, with 16 bases sitting between them. In nucleotides, the CDR3 is TGTGCCAGCACCGAGACCTTTGGGGGCACTGAAGCTTTCTTT. Translated, it gives CASTETFGGTEAFF.

Here the CDR3 reads CASSRTGRDTQYF. CDR3 bases: TGTGCCAGCAGCCGAACGGGAAGGGATACGCAGTATTTT. This chain joins TRBV7-3 and TRBJ2-3; D is perhaps TRBD2 (5 bases). Trimming pared 5 bases from V and 6 bases from J, leaving 12 bases between. Germline CDR1 SGHTA, CDR2 FQGTGA. This CDR3 has 13 amino acids.

This clone was seen a handful of times. The chain recombines TRBV6-1 with TRBJ1-2, with D possibly being TRBD1 (5 bases). The CDR3 has 15 amino acids. CDR1 is MNHNS and CDR2 is SASEGT in the germline V gene. Trimming removed 2 bases from V and 9 bases from J, with 19 bases in between. CDR3 DNA sequence: TGTGCCAGCAGTGAATCCGTTCAGGGAGACGCAAGCTACACCTTC. This sequence encodes CASSESVQGDASYTF.

The chain couples TRBV7-2 to TRBJ2-7, with TRBD1 matching 9 bases. From germline, CDR1 is SGHTA and CDR2 FQGNSA. The CDR3 is 16 amino acids. With 3 bases clipped from V and 1 base from J, the junction kept 7 bases outside the gene matches. CDR3: CASSLRTGTGSYEQYF. CDR3 DNA: TGTGCCAGCAGCTTGAGGACCGGGACAGGGTCCTACGAGCAGTACTTC.

This clone was seen just once. The J gene is TRBJ1-5, the V gene TRBV5-1; TRBD1 matches at 8 bases. Germline V gene lookup returns CDR1 SGHRS and CDR2 YFSETQ. This CDR3 has 15 residues. The ends lost 2 bases at V and 5 bases at J; junction bases unmatched: 6. This CDR3 reads CASSLTGGEYQPQHF. CDR3 in DNA: TGCGCCAGCAGCTTAACAGGGGGAGAATATCAGCCCCAGCATTTT.